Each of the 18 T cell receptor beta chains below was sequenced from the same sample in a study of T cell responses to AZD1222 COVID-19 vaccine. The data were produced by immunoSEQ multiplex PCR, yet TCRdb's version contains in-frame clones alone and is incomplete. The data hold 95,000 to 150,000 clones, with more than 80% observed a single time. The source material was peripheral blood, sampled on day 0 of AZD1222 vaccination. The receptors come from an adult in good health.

DNA for the CDR3: TGCGCCAGCAGTGACCCTCCAGACAGGCTCTACGGCCAAGAGACCCAGTACTTC. Translation: CASSDPPDRLYGQETQYF. The V call is TRBV10-1, the J call TRBJ2-5; tentatively, D is TRBD1 (6 bases). V was pared by 3 bases and J by 1 base, with 21 bases between. The CDR3 totals 18 residues. Germline V lookup: CDR1 WNHNN, CDR2 SYGVQD (reference sequence).

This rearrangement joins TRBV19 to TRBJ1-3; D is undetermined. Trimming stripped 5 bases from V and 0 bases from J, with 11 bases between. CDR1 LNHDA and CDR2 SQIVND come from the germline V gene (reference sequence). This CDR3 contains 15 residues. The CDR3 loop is CASSLGRVSGNTIYF. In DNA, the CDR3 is TGTGCCAGTAGTCTCGGAAGGGTCTCTGGAAACACCATATATTTT.

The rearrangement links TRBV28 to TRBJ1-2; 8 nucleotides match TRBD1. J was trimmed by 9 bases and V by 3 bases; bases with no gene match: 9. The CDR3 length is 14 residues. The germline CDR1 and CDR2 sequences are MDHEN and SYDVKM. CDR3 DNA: TGTGCCAGCAGTTTGTTTAACAGGGGGATGAGCTACACCTTC. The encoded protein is CASSLFNRGMSYTF.

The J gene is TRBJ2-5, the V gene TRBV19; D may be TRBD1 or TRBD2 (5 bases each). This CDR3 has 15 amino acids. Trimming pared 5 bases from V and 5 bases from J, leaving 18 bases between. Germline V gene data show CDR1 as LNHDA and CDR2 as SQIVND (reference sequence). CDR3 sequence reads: CASSSPGAARETQYF. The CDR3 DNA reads TGTGCCAGTAGTTCCCCCGGGGCCGCCAGGGAGACCCAGTACTTC.

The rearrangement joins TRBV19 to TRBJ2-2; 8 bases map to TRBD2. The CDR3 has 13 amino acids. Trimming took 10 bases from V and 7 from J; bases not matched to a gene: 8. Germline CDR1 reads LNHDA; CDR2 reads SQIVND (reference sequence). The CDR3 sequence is CATCGTRGGELFF. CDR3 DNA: TGTGCCACCTGTGGGACTAGGGGCGGGGAGCTGTTTTTT.

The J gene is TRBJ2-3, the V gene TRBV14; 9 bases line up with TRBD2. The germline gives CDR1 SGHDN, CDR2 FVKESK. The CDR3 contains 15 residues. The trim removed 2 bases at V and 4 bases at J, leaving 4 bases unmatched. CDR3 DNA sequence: TGTGCCAGCAGCCAACTAGCGGGGTATTCAGATACGCAGTATTTT. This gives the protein CASSQLAGYSDTQYF.

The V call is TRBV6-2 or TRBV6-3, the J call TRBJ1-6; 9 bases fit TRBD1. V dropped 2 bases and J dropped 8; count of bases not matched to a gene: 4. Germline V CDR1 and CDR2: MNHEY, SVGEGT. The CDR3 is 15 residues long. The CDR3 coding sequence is TGTGCCAGCAGTTACCCGACAGGGGGAGATTCACCCCTCCACTTT. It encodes CASSYPTGGDSPLHF.

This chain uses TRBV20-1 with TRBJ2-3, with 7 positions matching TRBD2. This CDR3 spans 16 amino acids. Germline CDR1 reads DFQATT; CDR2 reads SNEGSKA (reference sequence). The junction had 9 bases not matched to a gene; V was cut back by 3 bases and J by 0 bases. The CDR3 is CSASPLAEPSTDTQYF. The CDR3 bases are TGCAGTGCTAGTCCGCTAGCGGAGCCTAGCACAGATACGCAGTATTTT.

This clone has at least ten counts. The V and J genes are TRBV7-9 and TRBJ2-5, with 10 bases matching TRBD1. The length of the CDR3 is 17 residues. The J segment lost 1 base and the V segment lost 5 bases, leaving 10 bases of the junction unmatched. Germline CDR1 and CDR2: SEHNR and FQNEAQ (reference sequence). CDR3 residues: CASSPSDRGRSQETQYF. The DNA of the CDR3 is TGTGCCAGCAGCCCCTCCGACAGGGGGCGCTCCCAAGAGACCCAGTACTTC. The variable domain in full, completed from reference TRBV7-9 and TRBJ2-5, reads DTGVSQNPRHKITKRGQNVTFRCDPISEHNRLYWYRQTLGQGPEFLTYFQNEAQLEKSRLLSDRFSAERPKGSFSTLEIQRTEQGDSAMYLCASSPSDRGRSQETQYFGPGTRLLVL.

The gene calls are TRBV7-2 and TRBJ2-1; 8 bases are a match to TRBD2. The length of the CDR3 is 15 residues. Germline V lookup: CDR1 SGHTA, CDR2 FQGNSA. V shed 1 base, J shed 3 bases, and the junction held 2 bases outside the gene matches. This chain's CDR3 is CASSLEGTSYNEQFF. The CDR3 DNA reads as TGTGCCAGCAGCTTAGAGGGGACTAGCTACAATGAGCAGTTCTTC.

CDR3: CSASARDRGRSGELFF. The CDR3 region has the DNA TGCAGTGCTAGTGCCCGGGACAGGGGGCGATCCGGGGAGCTGTTTTTT. The chain has TRBV20-1 and TRBJ2-2; 12 nucleotides align to TRBD1. Trimming at V came to 3 bases and at J to 6 bases, leaving 8 bases not matched to a gene. The CDR3 is made up of 16 amino acids. Per the germline V gene, CDR1 is DFQATT and CDR2 is SNEGSKA (reference sequence).

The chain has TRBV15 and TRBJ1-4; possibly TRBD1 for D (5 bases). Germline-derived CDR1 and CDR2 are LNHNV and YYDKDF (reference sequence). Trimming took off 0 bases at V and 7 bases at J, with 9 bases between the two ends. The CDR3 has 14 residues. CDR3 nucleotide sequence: TGTGCCACCAGCAGAGACAGGGCTAGTGAAAAACTGTTTTTT. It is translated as CATSRDRASEKLFF.

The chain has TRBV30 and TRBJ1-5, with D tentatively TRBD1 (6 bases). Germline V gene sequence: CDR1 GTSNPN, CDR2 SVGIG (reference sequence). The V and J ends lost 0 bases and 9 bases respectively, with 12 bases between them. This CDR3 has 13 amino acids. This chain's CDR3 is CAWSVQGGVPQHF. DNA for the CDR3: TGTGCCTGGAGTGTACAAGGGGGGGTGCCCCAGCATTTT.

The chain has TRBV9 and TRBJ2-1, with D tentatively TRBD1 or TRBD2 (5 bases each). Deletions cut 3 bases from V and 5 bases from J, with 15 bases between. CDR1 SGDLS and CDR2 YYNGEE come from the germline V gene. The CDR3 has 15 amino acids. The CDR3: CASSASGRGDNEQFF. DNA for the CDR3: TGTGCCAGCAGCGCCTCAGGGAGAGGTGACAATGAGCAGTTCTTC.

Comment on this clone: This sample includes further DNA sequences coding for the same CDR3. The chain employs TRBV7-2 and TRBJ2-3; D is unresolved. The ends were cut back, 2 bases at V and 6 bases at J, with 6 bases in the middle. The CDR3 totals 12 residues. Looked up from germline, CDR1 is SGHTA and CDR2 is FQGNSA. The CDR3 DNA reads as TGTGCCAGCAGCTTACAGAGGGATACGCAGTATTTT. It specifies CASSLQRDTQYF.

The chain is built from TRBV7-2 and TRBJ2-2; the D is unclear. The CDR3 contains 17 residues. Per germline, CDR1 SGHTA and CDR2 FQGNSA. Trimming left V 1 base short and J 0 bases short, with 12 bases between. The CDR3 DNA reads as TGTGCCAGCAGCTTAGTCTCCTTCGGGCCGAACACCGGGGAGCTGTTTTTT. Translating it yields CASSLVSFGPNTGELFF. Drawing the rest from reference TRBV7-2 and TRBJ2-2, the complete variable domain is GAGVSQSPSNKVTEKGKDVELRCDPISGHTALYWYRQSLGQGLEFLIYFQGNSAPDKSGLPSDRFSAERTGGSVSTLTIQRTQQEDSAVYLCASSLVSFGPNTGELFFGEGSRLTVL.

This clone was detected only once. CDR3 sequence: CASSRFGGATNEKLFF. The DNA of the CDR3 is TGTGCCAGCAGCCGCTTCGGGGGGGCGACTAATGAAAAACTGTTTTTT. V usage is TRBV11-2 and J usage is TRBJ1-4; TRBD1 might be the D (6 bases). Trimming shortened V by 5 bases and J by 2 bases, and 15 bases separated the two germline ends. This CDR3 is 16 amino acids long. Germline V gene lookup returns CDR1 SGHAT and CDR2 FQNNGV.

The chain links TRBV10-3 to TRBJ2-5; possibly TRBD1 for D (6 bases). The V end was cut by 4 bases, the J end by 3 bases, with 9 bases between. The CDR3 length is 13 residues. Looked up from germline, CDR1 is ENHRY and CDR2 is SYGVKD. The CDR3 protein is CAISAAGEETQYF. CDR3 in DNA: TGTGCCATCAGTGCCGCAGGGGAAGAGACCCAGTACTTC.